This T cell receptor (beta chain) was profiled in a study of T and B cells in COVID-19 patients. Study context: At median age approximately 30 years, recovered patients were younger than active-infection patients at just over 65. Findings and caveats of the study: Sorted SARS-CoV-2-responsive or tetramer+ T cells and CD4+, regulatory and CD8+ subsets were not yet sequenced. At recovery TRB diversity and richness exceeded healthy donors, after highly clonal active COVID-19 repertoires.

As regards this clonotype: Its matching antigen is unknown.

TRB rearrangements were amplified by multiplex PCR with BIOMED2 TRB-A/B primers. TCRdb redid the calling of the multiplex PCR reads with MiXCR, one entry per CDR3 protein. In the table there are approximately 10,000 distinct CDR3 sequences, around 30% of which are singletons. Per the germline V gene, CDR1 is MNHEY and CDR2 is SVGAGI. V was cut by 6 bases and J by 7 bases, with 16 bases left in between. The CDR3 extends over 13 amino acids. TRB was amplified from about 240-490 ng of blood genomic DNA. This sequence originates from a human donor who had recovered from COVID-19. J is TRBJ2-7 and V is TRBV6-5; D may be TRBD1 or TRBD2 (6 bases each). What was sequenced was blood. The DNA of the CDR3 is TGTGCCAGCAGCCGGGACACCGGGGGTGAGCAGTACGTC. Amino acid sequence: CASSRDTGGEQYV.